This TCR beta chain is from a study of T-cell reconstitution after alpha-beta-depleted transplantation in children. Findings and limits, study-wide: The main origin of T-cell counts and diversity one year after transplant was newly produced T cells. As was reported, about two months after transplant, alpha-beta T cells came from several hundred expanded graft clones. It was surviving recipient T cells and thymic progenitors that gave some patients high TCRbeta diversity at day 60.

Preparation of the TCRbeta library involved a method that used unique molecular identifiers. TCRdb redid the calling of the PCR reads with MiXCR, one entry per CDR3 protein. Among 200,000 to 250,000 distinct CDR3 sequences listed, roughly 8.3% were seen once. Germline V gene data show CDR1 as MGHRA and CDR2 as YSYEKL. The CDR3 consists of 18 residues. Trimming cost V 4 bases and J 2 bases, with 18 bases left between them. Concerning this clonotype: The antigen is not known.

The sequence derives from a male patient aged 2-9 years who had a stem cell transplant for acute myeloid leukemia, so the T cells may come from the graft donor. The specimen was PBMCs, mostly from graft donor cells, collected 360 days after TCRalphabeta/CD19-depleted stem cell transplant. The J gene is TRBJ1-6, the V gene TRBV4-1; TRBD1 might be the D (6 bases). In DNA form, the CDR3 reads TGCGCCAGCAGCCTCGTAATTTTTAGGGACACCTATAATTCACCCCTCCACTTT. Its protein product is CASSLVIFRDTYNSPLHF.